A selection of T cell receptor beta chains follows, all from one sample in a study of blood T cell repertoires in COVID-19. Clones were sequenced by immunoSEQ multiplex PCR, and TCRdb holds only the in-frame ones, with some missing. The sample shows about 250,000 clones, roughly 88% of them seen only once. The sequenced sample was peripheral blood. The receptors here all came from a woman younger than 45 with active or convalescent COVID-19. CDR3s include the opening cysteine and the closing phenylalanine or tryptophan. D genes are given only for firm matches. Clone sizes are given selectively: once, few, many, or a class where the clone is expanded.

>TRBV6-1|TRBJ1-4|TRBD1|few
TGTGCCAGCAGTGAAGCGACAGGGACTAATGAAAAACTGTTTTTT
CASSEATGTNEKLFF
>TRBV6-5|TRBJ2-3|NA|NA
TGTGCCAGCAGTCCCACCGGGTTTCGGTCGGATACGCAGTATTTT
CASSPTGFRSDTQYF
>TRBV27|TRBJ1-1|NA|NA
TGTGCCAGCAGGTACAGGGAGGGGACTGAAGCTTTCTTT
CASRYREGTEAFF
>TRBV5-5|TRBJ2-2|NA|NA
TGTGCCAGCAGCTTAATACAGGGACCTGTCAACACCGGGGAGCTGTTTTTT
CASSLIQGPVNTGELFF
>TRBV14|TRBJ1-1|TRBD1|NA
TGTGCCAGCAGCCAATTAGGGGCAGGGGGTAGAGAAGCTTTCTTT
CASSQLGAGGREAFF
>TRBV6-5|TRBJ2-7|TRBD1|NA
TGTGCCAGCAGGGAGCAGACAGGGGGCGTCTACGAGCAGTACTTC
CASREQTGGVYEQYF
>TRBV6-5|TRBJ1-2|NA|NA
TGTGCCAGCAGAAAACCGACAGGCCGTTATTATGGCTACACCTTC
CASRKPTGRYYGYTF
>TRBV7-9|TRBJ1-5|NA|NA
TGTGCCAGCAGCTTAGATACAGGGAATCAGCCCCAGCATTTT
CASSLDTGNQPQHF
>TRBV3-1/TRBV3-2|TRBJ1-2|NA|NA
TGTGCCAGCAGCCTCCAGGGCGGATCCTATGGCTACACCTTC
CASSLQGGSYGYTF
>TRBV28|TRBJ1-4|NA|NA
TGTGCCAGCAGTTTATTCTCTGGAACAGGAAGATTAGCTAATGAAAAACTGTTTTTT
CASSLFSGTGRLANEKLFF
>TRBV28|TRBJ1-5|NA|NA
TGTGCCAGCAGTTTACCGGGGGGGCACCAGCCCCAGCATTTT
CASSLPGGHQPQHF
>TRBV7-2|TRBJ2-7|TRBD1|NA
TGTGCCAGCAGCATCCCGGGACAGGGTTCCTACGAGCAGTACTTC
CASSIPGQGSYEQYF
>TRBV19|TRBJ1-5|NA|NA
TGTGCCAGTAGTATAGCGGTGGGCAGGGGAAGTCAGCCCCAGCATTTT
CASSIAVGRGSQPQHF
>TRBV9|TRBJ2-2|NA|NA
TGTGCCAGTGCGGAGTTGCTATTCGCGAACACCGGGGAGCTGTTTTTT
CASAELLFANTGELFF
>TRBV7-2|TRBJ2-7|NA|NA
TGTGCCAGCAGCTTATCCGGCGGGGGCTATTACGAGCAGTACTTC
CASSLSGGGYYEQYF
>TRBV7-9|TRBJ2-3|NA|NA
TGTGCCAGCAGCCTGGTGGGGGGAACGGGGAACACAGATACGCAGTATTTT
CASSLVGGTGNTDTQYF
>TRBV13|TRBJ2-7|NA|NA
TGTGCCAGCAGCTTAGGGGCCTTCGAGCAGTACTTC
CASSLGAFEQYF
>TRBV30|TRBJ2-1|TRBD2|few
TGTGCCTGGAGTGTACTAGCGGGCACCTACAATGAGCAGTTCTTC
CAWSVLAGTYNEQFF
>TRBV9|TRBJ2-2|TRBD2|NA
TGTGCCAGCAGCCCACGACTAGCGGGGGGGATCGGGGAGCTGTTTTTT
CASSPRLAGGIGELFF
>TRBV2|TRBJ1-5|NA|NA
TGTGCCAGCAGCGTGATTACAGGGCCCAATCAGCCCCAGCATTTT
CASSVITGPNQPQHF
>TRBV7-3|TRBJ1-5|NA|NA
TGTGCCAGCAGCTTCGCCATCTGGGGGCAATCCAATCAGCCCCAGCATTTT
CASSFAIWGQSNQPQHF
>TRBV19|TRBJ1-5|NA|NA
TGTGCCAGTAGTCGGGTAGGGGCGGGCAATCAGCCCCAGCATTTT
CASSRVGAGNQPQHF
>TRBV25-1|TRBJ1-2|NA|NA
TGTGCCAGCAGTGAAGAAGGGAGGGAAGGCAACTATGGCTACACCTTC
CASSEEGREGNYGYTF
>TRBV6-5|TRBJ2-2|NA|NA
TGTGCCAGCAGTTCAGGGTACCCCGACACCGGGGAGCTGTTTTTT
CASSSGYPDTGELFF
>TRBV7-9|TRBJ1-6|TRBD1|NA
TGTGCCAGCAGCCGCACAGGGGGAATATTCTATAATTCACCCCTCCACTTT
CASSRTGGIFYNSPLHF
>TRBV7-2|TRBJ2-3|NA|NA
TGTGCCAGCAGCTCGTTTAGCACAGATACGCAGTATTTT
CASSSFSTDTQYF
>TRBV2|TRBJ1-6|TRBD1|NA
TGTGCCAGCAGCCAACGGACAGGGGACTATTCACCCCTCCACTTT
CASSQRTGDYSPLHF
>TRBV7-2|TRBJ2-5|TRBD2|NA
TGTGCCAGCAGCTCGGGACTAGCGGGGGGGAAAGAGACCCAGTACTTC
CASSSGLAGGKETQYF
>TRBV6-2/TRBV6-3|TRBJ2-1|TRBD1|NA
TGTGCCAGCATCCCGGACAGGGACCACAATGAGCAGTTCTTC
CASIPDRDHNEQFF
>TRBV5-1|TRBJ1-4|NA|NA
TGCGCCAGCAGCTTGGCTGAAGGGCGGGGGGGTCGAGAAAAACTGTTTTTT
CASSLAEGRGGREKLFF
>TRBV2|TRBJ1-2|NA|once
TGTGCCAGCGGTCGCGGCCCTGCGACCTCTAACTATGGCTACACCTTC
CASGRGPATSNYGYTF
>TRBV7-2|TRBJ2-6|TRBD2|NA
TGTGCCCGAGGGCGTTTTAGCGGGGGCTCTGGGGCCAACGTCCTGACTTTC
CARGRFSGGSGANVLTF
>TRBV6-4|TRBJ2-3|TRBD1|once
TGTGCCAGCAGGAGACAGGGGGATAGCACAGATACGCAGTATTTT
CASRRQGDSTDTQYF
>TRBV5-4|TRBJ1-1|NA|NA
TGTGCCAGCAGCTTTGGAGGGGCGGAAGCTTTCTTT
CASSFGGAEAFF
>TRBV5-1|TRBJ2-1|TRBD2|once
TGCGCCAGCTCACCCCTAGCGGGGGGGCCGAATGAGCAGTTCTTC
CASSPLAGGPNEQFF
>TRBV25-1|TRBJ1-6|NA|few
TGTGCCAGCAGGACTGAGAGCTCCTATAATTCACCCCTCCACTTT
CASRTESSYNSPLHF
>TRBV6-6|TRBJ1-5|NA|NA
TGTGCCAGCAGTTACGTGGCTCAGCCCCAGCATTTT
CASSYVAQPQHF
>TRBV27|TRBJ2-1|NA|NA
TGTGCCAGCAGTTTATCGCTGACTAGTTTTAGGGTGCCCCACAATGAGCAGTTCTTC
CASSLSLTSFRVPHNEQFF
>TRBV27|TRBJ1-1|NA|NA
TGTGCCAGCAGTTTACAGGGTGCGAACACTGAAGCTTTCTTT
CASSLQGANTEAFF
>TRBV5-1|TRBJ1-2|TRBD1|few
TGCGCCAGCAGCAGGGGGCAAGACTATGGCTACACCTTC
CASSRGQDYGYTF
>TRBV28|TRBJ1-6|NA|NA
TGTGCCAGCAGAATAATCGGAGTAAGTGATAATTCACCCCTCCACTTT
CASRIIGVSDNSPLHF
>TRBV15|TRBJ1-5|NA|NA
TGTGCCACCAGCGGTATAGGGGAGGCCCAGCATTTT
CATSGIGEAQHF
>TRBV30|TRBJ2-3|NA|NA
TGTGCCTGGAGTGTCGGGGGTACGCAGTATTTT
CAWSVGGTQYF
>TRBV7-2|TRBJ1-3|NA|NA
TGTGCCAGCAGCTTCGGTAGTTCTGGAAACACCATATATTTT
CASSFGSSGNTIYF
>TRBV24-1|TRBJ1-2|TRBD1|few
TGTGCCACCAGTGATCCCTTCGGACAGGTGGCTAACTATGGCTACACCTTC
CATSDPFGQVANYGYTF
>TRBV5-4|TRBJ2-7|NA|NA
TGTGCCAGCAGCCTGCGGAGGGGTGGGGACGAGCAGTACTTC
CASSLRRGGDEQYF
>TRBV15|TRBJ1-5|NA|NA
TGTGCCACCGGATGGGGAGACAATCAGCCCCAGCATTTT
CATGWGDNQPQHF
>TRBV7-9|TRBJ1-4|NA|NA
TGTGCCAGCAGCTTAGTATTAGCGTGGTCCGCCGCAACTAATGAAAAACTGTTTTTT
CASSLVLAWSAATNEKLFF
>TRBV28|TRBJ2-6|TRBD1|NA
TGTGCCAGCAGTTCGCGACAACGGGACAGCCCTTTACCTGGGGCCAACGTCCTGACTTTC
CASSSRQRDSPLPGANVLTF
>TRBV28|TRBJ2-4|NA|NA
TGTGCCAGCAACGGACTAGCCAAAAACATTCAGTACTTC
CASNGLAKNIQYF
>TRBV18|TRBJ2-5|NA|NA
TGTGCCAGCTCGGGCTACCAAGAGACCCAGTACTTC
CASSGYQETQYF
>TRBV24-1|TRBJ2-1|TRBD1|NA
TGTGCCACCAGTACCTGGGGACAGGGCCTCTACAATGAGCAGTTCTTC
CATSTWGQGLYNEQFF